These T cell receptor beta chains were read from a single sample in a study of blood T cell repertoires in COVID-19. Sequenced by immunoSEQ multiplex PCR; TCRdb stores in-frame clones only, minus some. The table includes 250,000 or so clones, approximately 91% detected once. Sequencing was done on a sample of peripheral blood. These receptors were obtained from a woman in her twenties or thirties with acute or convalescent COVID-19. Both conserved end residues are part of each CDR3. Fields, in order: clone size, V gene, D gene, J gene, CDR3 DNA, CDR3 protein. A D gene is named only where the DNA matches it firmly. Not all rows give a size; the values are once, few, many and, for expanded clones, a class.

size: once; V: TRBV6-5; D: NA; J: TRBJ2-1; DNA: TGTGCCAGCAGTTACCACGTACAGGTTTCCTACAATGAGCAGTTCTTC; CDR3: CASSYHVQVSYNEQFF
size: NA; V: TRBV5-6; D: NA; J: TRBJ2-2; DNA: TGTGCCAGCAGCTTCGACTTGAGAGGGAGGAACACCGGGGAGCTGTTTTTT; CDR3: CASSFDLRGRNTGELFF
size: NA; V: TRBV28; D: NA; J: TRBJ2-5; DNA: TGTGCCAGCAGTTTTACCCAGACAGGTTCCGAGACCCAGTACTTC; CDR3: CASSFTQTGSETQYF
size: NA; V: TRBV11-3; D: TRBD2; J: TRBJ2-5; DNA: TGTGCCAGCCGCGGACTAGCGGGAGGGCCCGAGACCCAGTACTTC; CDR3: CASRGLAGGPETQYF
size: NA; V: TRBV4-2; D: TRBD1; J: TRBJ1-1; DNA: TGTGCCAGCAGCCAAGATCTCAGGGGGGTCCGGTACACTGAAGCTTTCTTT; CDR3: CASSQDLRGVRYTEAFF
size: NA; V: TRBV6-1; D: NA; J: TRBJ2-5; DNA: TGTGCCAGCAGTGAAGGACTCGGGGAGACCCAGTACTTC; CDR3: CASSEGLGETQYF
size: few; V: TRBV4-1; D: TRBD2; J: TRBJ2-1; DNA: TGCGCCAGCAGAACAAGCGGGAGGAGTTATGAGCAGTTCTTC; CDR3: CASRTSGRSYEQFF
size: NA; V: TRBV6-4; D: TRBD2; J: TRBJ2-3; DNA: TGTGCCAGCAGTGAGACTGGGGGGGGCACAGATACGCAGTATTTT; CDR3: CASSETGGGTDTQYF
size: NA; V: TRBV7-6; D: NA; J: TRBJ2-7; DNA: TGTGCCAGCAGCTTAGTTAGCGGTCGTGACGAGCAGTACTTC; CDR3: CASSLVSGRDEQYF
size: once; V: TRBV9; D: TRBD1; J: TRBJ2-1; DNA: TGTGCCAGCAGCGTACAGGGGGCGGCATGGAATGAGCAGTTCTTC; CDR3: CASSVQGAAWNEQFF
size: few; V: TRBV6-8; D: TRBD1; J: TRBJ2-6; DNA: TGTGCCAGCAGGACAGGGGACGGGGCCAACGTCCTGACTTTC; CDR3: CASRTGDGANVLTF
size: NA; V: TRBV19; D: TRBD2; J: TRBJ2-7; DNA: TGTGCCAGTAGTATAGTTAGCGGGAGCAAGTACGAGCAGTACTTC; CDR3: CASSIVSGSKYEQYF
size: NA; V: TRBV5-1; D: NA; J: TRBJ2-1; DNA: TGCGCCAGCAGGCCGGCCGGAGTCAACAATGAGCAGTTCTTC; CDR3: CASRPAGVNNEQFF
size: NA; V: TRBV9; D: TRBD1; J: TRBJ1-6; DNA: TGTGCCAGCACCGGGACAGGGAACTATAATTCACCCCTCCACTTT; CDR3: CASTGTGNYNSPLHF
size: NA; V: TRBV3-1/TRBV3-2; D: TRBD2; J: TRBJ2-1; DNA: TGTGCCAGCAGCCAAGTGGGACTAGCGGGGAGCTCCTACAATGAGCAGTTCTTC; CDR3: CASSQVGLAGSSYNEQFF
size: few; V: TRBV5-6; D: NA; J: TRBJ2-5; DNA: TGTGCCAGCAGCTTGAGAACAAGAATACAAGAGACCCAGTACTTC; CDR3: CASSLRTRIQETQYF
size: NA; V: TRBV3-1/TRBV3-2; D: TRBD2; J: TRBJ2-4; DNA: TGTGCCAGCAGCCAAGAACGTAAAGCGGGAGGCCCCTTCCGAGGCAAAAACATTCAGTACTTC; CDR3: CASSQERKAGGPFRGKNIQYF
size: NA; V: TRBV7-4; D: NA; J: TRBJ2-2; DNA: TGTGCTAGGAGAGGTTCCGGGGAGCTGTTTTTT; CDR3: CARRGSGELFF
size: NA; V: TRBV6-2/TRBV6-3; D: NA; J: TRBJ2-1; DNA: TGTGCCAGCAGTTACCGAGTGGAGGTCATCGACAATGAGCAGTTCTTC; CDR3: CASSYRVEVIDNEQFF
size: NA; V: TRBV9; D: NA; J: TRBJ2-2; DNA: TGTGCCAGCAGCGTAGGCCGGCGTGTCCCCTCCAGGGAGGAGCTGTTTTTT; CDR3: CASSVGRRVPSREELFF
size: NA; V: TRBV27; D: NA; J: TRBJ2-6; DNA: TGTGCCAGCAGTGCGTTCAGGGGATCATCTGGGGCCAACGTCCTGACTTTC; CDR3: CASSAFRGSSGANVLTF
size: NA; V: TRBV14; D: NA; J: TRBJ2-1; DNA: TGTGCCAGCAGCCAGAAGGTGGGCGGGGTAGGGGCGGAAAATGAGCAGTTCTTC; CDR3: CASSQKVGGVGAENEQFF
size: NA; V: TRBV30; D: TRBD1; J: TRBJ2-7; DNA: TGTGCCGCCAGGACAGGACCCTCCTACGAGCAGTACTTC; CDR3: CAARTGPSYEQYF
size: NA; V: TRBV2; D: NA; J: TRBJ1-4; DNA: TGTGCCAGCAGCACCCCCCAGGCAGCAAGTGGGGGACTTCGTGAAAAACTGTTTTTT; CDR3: CASSTPQAASGGLREKLFF
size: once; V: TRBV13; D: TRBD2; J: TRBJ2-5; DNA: TGTGCCAGCAGCCGATGGACTAGCGGGAGAGAGACCCAGTACTTC; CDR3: CASSRWTSGRETQYF
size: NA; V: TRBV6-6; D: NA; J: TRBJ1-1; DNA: TGTGCCAGCAGTTCCACCATGACCGACCCCCGCGGTGTTTTCTTT; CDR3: CASSSTMTDPRGVFF
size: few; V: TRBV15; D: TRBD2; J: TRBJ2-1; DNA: TGTGCCACCTCCCTCACCCGCGGGAGGGCCAATGAGCAGTTCTTC; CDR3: CATSLTRGRANEQFF
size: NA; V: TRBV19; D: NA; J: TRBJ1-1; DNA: TGTGCCAGTAGGGTGAACAGGGAAATGTTGGTGGACACTGAAGCTTTCTTT; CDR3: CASRVNREMLVDTEAFF
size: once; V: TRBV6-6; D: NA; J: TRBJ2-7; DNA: TGTGCCAGCAGCCCGAATTCGGCCTACGAGCAGTACTTC; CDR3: CASSPNSAYEQYF
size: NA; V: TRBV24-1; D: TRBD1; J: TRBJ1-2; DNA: TGTGCCACCAGTGATCGGACAGGGGGATATGGCTACACCTTC; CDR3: CATSDRTGGYGYTF
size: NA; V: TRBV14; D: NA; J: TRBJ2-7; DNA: TGTGCCAGCAGCCAAACTCTTTACGAGCAGTACTTC; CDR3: CASSQTLYEQYF
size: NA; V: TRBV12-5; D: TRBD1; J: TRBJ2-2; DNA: TGTGCTAGTGGTACAGGGGCCGGGGAGCTGTTTTTT; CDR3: CASGTGAGELFF
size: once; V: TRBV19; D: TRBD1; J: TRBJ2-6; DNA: TGTGCCAGTAGGAAGGGACCGGGACAGGGGGACTGGGCCAACGTCCTGACTTTC; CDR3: CASRKGPGQGDWANVLTF
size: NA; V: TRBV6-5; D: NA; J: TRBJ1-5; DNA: TGTGCCAGCAGTTACGACAGAACTCAGCCCCAGCATTTT; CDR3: CASSYDRTQPQHF
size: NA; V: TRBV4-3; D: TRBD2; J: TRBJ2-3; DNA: TGCGCCAGCAGCCAAGGGGTCAGCGGGAGGGCCTTTTCGGATACGCAGTATTTT; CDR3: CASSQGVSGRAFSDTQYF
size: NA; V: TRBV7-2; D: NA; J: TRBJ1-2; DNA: TGTGCCAGCAGCTTAGTCGGGGGACGGAAGAGCTACACCTTC; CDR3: CASSLVGGRKSYTF
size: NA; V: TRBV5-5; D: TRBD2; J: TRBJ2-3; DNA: TGTGCCAGCAGCTTTAGCGGGGATACGCAGTATTTT; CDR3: CASSFSGDTQYF
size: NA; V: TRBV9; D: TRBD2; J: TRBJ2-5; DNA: TGTGCCAGCAGCGTAGAAGGTGGCGGGAGCAGGGAGACCCAGTACTTC; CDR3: CASSVEGGGSRETQYF
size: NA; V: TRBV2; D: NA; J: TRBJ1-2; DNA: TGTGCCAGCAGTGTTCAGGGCGGTGGCTACACCTTC; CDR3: CASSVQGGGYTF
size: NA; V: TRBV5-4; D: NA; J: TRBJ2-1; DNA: TGTGCCAGCAGCTTGCCGCGACTCCACGTAGACAATGAGCAGTTCTTC; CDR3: CASSLPRLHVDNEQFF
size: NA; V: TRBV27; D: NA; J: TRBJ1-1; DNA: TGTGCCAGCAGTTTATATCGGGGTGTAGGCACTGAAGCTTTCTTT; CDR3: CASSLYRGVGTEAFF
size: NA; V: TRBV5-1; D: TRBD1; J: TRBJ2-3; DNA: TGCGCCAGCAGGAACAGACAGGGCGCAGATACGCAGTATTTT; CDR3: CASRNRQGADTQYF
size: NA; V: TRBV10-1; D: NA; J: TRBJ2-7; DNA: TGCGCCAGCAGACACTCAATTAGTTCGGTCCAGCGCACCTACGAGCAGTACTTC; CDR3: CASRHSISSVQRTYEQYF
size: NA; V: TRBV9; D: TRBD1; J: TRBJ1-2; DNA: TGTGCCAGCAGCGCCCGACAGGGGGTTTCCACCTTC; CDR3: CASSARQGVSTF
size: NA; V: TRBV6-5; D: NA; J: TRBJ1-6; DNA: TGTGCCAGCCTTAGAGGGAGCTCCTATAATTCACCCCTCCACTTT; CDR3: CASLRGSSYNSPLHF
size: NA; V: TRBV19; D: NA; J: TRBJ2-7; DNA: TGTGCCAGTAGTAGGGGAGGCCTTTACGAGCAGTACTTC; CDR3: CASSRGGLYEQYF
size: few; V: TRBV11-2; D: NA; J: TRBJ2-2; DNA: TGTGCCAGCAGCCCCTCGAACACCGGGGAGCTGTTTTTT; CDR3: CASSPSNTGELFF
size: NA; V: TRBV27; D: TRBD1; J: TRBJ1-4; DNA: TGTGCCAGCAGTCTCACCAGGGGGGCGGCTAATGAAAAACTGTTTTTT; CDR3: CASSLTRGAANEKLFF